This record looks at one T cell receptor (beta chain) sequence and its context. As handled by the study authors: Estimation of nucleated cell counts relied on the amplification of reference gene primers. Method: immunoSEQ multiplex PCR; TCRdb's copy keeps in-frame clones and lacks some. V, J and clone size derive from that table, while D and trimming were established from the DNA sequence. The data contain about 310,000 clones, about 88% of them singletons. This entry belongs to a study of blood T cell repertoires in COVID-19. On the study more broadly: The study drew acute and convalescent COVID-19 samples from the United States, Italy and Spain. T cells, B-cell-depleted T cells, or PBMCs supplied cDNA or gDNA.

Germline lookup yields CDR1 SGDLS and CDR2 YYNGEE. There are 16 residues in the CDR3. V lost 3 bases to trimming and J lost 7 bases; unmatched junction nucleotides: 13. Participants, 18 to 89 years old, spanned some 23 US areas. This chain connects TRBV9 to TRBJ2-7; 10 bases agree with TRBD2. This receptor was obtained from a woman between 40 and 50 years old who had recovered from COVID-19. Sequenced: PBMCs or T cells enriched from blood (not recorded which). The DNA of the CDR3 is TGTGCCAGCAGCGAGCGGGAGGGCCGAATTGATCAAGAGCAGTACTTC. It translates to CASSEREGRIDQEQYF.